This T cell receptor (beta chain) was sequenced for a study of T cell responses to AZD1222 COVID-19 vaccine. Notes on the study in general: The donors showed a predominance of white British ancestry and of females, with possible underestimation of clonal diversity. Recipients of AZD1222 seropositive at baseline numbered only six or seven.

As to this clone: Its antigen is currently unknown.

This table comes from immunoSEQ multiplex PCR, and its TCRdb copy is limited to in-frame clones, with some not included. The data show 80,000 to 95,000 clones, less than 95% seen once. The CDR3 is made up of 15 amino acids. Trimming cost V 1 base and J 0 bases, with 10 bases left between them. Germline V gives CDR1 GTSNPN, CDR2 SVGIG (reference sequence). This sequence was found in an adult who received the AZD1222 COVID-19 vaccine. Sequencing used peripheral blood, obtained 28 days after the second AZD1222 dose. This rearrangement joins TRBV30 to TRBJ1-5; D ambiguous. CDR3 amino acids: CAWSAGEYSNQPQHF. The CDR3 DNA reads as TGTGCCTGGAGTGCCGGGGAATATAGCAATCAGCCCCAGCATTTT.